These 3 T cell receptor beta chains were all obtained from the same sample, sequenced in a study of T cells in Graves' hyperthyroidism and ophthalmopathy. It was RNA transcripts that yielded the amplified TCR beta CDR3 regions. First-round RT-PCR with HTBI primers amplified the TCR CDR3 region. Via MiXCR, TCRdb re-called the multiplex PCR reads, giving one row per CDR3 protein. The sample records approximately 380,000 distinct CDR3 sequences, approximately 17% being singletons. Sequenced material: blood. These receptors were taken from a man between 18 and 29 years old with Graves' ophthalmopathy.

Notes on this clonotype: A much bigger clone sits one base away, suggesting this may be a read error. The CDR3 end shows no conserved phenylalanine or tryptophan, and so a read error is likely. CDR3 in DNA: TGCGCCAGCAGCTTGGCACCAGGGGGCTACAATGAGCAGTTCTCC. This sequence encodes CASSLAPGGYNEQFS. V and J are TRBV5-1 and TRBJ2-1; the match to TRBD1 covers 7 bases. From germline, CDR1 is SGHRS and CDR2 YFSETQ. V shed 0 bases and J 3 bases; nucleotides not matched to a gene: 3. The CDR3 loop spans 15 amino acids.

This clonotype was detected ten times or more. V usage is TRBV3-1 and J usage is TRBJ1-3; D is uncertain. Trimming removed 3 bases from V and 7 bases from J, with 10 bases in between. The CDR3 runs 13 residues. Germline CDR1 LGHDT, CDR2 YNNKEL (reference sequence). CDR3 protein: CASSQWQKNTIYF. For the CDR3, the DNA is TGTGCCAGCAGCCAGTGGCAGAAGAACACCATATATTTT.

This clonotype was seen many times. The CDR3, as DNA: TGCAGTGCGGGGACAGCCATGAACACTGAAGCTTTCTTT. It encodes CSAGTAMNTEAFF. This sequence joins TRBV20-1 and TRBJ1-1; 7 bases are a match to TRBD1. The CDR3 loop spans 13 amino acids. J gave up 0 bases and V 6 bases, and 4 bases lay outside the gene matches. CDR1 DFQATT and CDR2 SNEGSKA come from the germline V gene (reference sequence).